The subject of this entry is one T cell receptor (beta chain). This clone was recorded once. Its binding antigen is unknown. Qualities for individual bases were not recorded, and no much larger clone is one base off. Receptors were amplified or captured by the immunoSEQ multiplex PCR assay. On the authors' methods: A statistical classification framework was built to diagnose cytomegalovirus status from the catalog of TCR beta chain sequences. TCRdb stores this immuneACCESS table with in-frame sequences only. Part of the clones is absent; in the studies checked, under half of the shortfall reflects unresolved V genes, and no reason is known for the rest. D and trimming come from the DNA, and the V and J calls and clone size come from that table. This sample comprises around 150,000 clones, roughly 96% of them detected only once. The ten largest make up 0.89% of the sample. This sample was included in a study of cytomegalovirus exposure and HLA in healthy donors (dated by TCRdb to about 2017). A note on the overall study: According to a later analysis, the roughly 130 validation repertoires were produced on the same platform as the approximately 690 repertoires of the first cohort. The study aimed to test whether signatures of past pathogen exposure could be identified by cataloging public T cell receptors. Besides the first cohort of approximately 670 subjects, a separate validation cohort made up of roughly 120 different subjects was used. High-throughput TCR immunosequencing, statistical association of individual TCRs with disease status, and machine learning were combined to predict cytomegalovirus infection status. Study-wide conclusions, independent of this receptor: The study listed approximately 150 TCR beta chains as associated with cytomegalovirus. A later analysis lacked HLA typing for the validation cohort, so it scored co-occurrence in that cohort across all 110 or so repertoires. A few of the identified cytomegalovirus-associated TCR beta chains were confirmed in vitro to be specific for cytomegalovirus antigens. The classifier was reported to diagnose cytomegalovirus status with high specificity and sensitivity in both the original cohort and the validation cohort. According to the authors, the approach could potentially be generalized to other disease states and immunological phenotypes. Across donors, most TCR sequences were observed very rarely, whereas some public TCRs were present in many individuals. In a later analysis, TCRs clustered in the first cohort were found to also tend to co-occur in the approximately 110 validation repertoires, with 94% of cluster scores above 0.

The donors were included in the validation cohort of roughly 120 subjects, a group kept apart from the roughly 700-subject first cohort. Inclusive of the bounding cysteine and phenylalanine, the CDR3 is 16 residues long. The CDR3 DNA has 48 bases and is translated from base 1. For CDR1 and CDR2, the germline V gene (reference sequence) lists MNHEY and SMNVEV. Between the V and J ends, shortened by 5 bases and 1 base respectively, the junction contains 12 bases. Sequenced: PBMCs. This TCR was recovered from a woman younger than 35 in good health and CMV-seronegative. Rearrangement joined TRBV27 to TRBJ1-6; the D gene identity is not certain. The DNA sequence is given as TGTGCCAGCAGTCCTACTCAGGCTTCCTATAATTCACCCCTCCACTTT. This sequence encodes CASSPTQASYNSPLHF.